These 5 T cell receptor beta chains were all obtained from the same sample, sequenced in a study of shared clonotypes between healthy human individuals. This table comes from immunoSEQ multiplex PCR, and its TCRdb copy is limited to in-frame clones, with some not included. The table has 2.3 million or so clones, 80% to 95% seen once. Sequencing was carried out using naive CD4+ T cells from PBMCs. Subset of the sample: CD45RA+ positively selected. The receptors were gathered from a man younger than 35 in good health. Some clones in this sample may be carry-over from other donors' samples.

The rearrangement uses TRBV9 and TRBJ2-5; TRBD2 is a possible D gene (6 bases). Trimming removed 1 base at V and 5 bases at J, with 15 bases between. Looked up from germline, CDR1 is SGDLS and CDR2 is YYNGEE. The CDR3 covers 15 residues. Here the CDR3 reads CASSVSTGAVETQYF. CDR3 in DNA: TGTGCCAGCAGCGTATCGACGGGAGCAGTGGAGACCCAGTACTTC.

V usage is TRBV4-2 and J usage is TRBJ2-3; D unresolved. Germline V gene lookup returns CDR1 LGHNA and CDR2 YNFKEQ. The CDR3 is 13 amino acids. V dropped 4 bases and J dropped 4 bases, with 9 bases sitting between them. CDR3 in amino acids: CASSRGGADTQYF. The CDR3 DNA reads as TGTGCCAGCAGCCGGGGTGGGGCAGATACGCAGTATTTT.

The chain links TRBV27 to TRBJ1-2; no clear D gene. The CDR3 has 14 amino acids. Trimming left V 0 bases short and J 4 bases short, with 9 bases between. Germline V CDR1 and CDR2: MNHEY, SMNVEV (reference sequence). CDR3: CASSLSWQSYGYTF. The CDR3 DNA is TGTGCCAGCAGTTTATCGTGGCAGTCCTATGGCTACACCTTC.

The chain recombines TRBV4-1 with TRBJ1-5; possibly TRBD1 for D (6 bases). V lost 3 bases and J 3 bases, leaving 12 bases between the germline ends. The CDR3 sequence is 15 residues long. Germline CDR1 reads MGHRA; CDR2 reads YSYEKL. CDR3 amino acids: CASSHGGRDNQPQHF. DNA of the CDR3: TGCGCCAGCAGCCACGGGGGCAGGGACAATCAGCCCCAGCATTTT.

This chain joins TRBV11-2 and TRBJ2-4; possible D gene TRBD1, 5 bases. This CDR3 region has 15 residues. The V gene's germline CDR1 is SGHAT and CDR2 FQNNGV. V lost 2 bases and J 3 bases, leaving 11 bases between the germline ends. For the CDR3, the DNA is TGTGCCAGCAGCTTACCAGGGATAGTCAAAAACATTCAGTACTTC. Translating gives CASSLPGIVKNIQYF.